The clone carrying this T cell receptor beta chain was seen more than once but under ten times. The antigen is undetermined. Combining a sample-barcoded 5' primer with a J-beta primer mix, a second PCR ran for roughly 7 to 11 cycles. Each cDNA molecule was tagged by a template-switch adaptor with 12 random nucleotides. In TCRdb, the 5' RACE reads were re-called with MiXCR into one record per CDR3 protein. The sample consists of fewer than 750,000 distinct CDR3 sequences, roughly 43% of them appearing once. The people who gave samples were healthy Caucasians from Russia, aged roughly 6 to 95. This specimen belongs to a study of blood T cells in healthy people across ages. Study-level findings and limits: It was not known whether donors were CMV positive (a possible confounder of expanded clonotype changes). Age advanced and TCR beta diversity per million T cells fell, roughly linearly.

The material sequenced was blood. The origin of this receptor is a man older than 75 in good health.

The CDR3 bases are TGTGCCAGCAGACGTACTTCTGGGGCCAACGTCCTGACTTTC. Its protein is CASRRTSGANVLTF. This sequence joins TRBV6-6 and TRBJ2-6; D not resolved. CDR1 and CDR2 (germline): MNHNY, SVGAGI (reference sequence). The V gene lost 6 bases and the J gene lost 1 base, with 7 bases spanning the gap. The CDR3 length is 14 residues.